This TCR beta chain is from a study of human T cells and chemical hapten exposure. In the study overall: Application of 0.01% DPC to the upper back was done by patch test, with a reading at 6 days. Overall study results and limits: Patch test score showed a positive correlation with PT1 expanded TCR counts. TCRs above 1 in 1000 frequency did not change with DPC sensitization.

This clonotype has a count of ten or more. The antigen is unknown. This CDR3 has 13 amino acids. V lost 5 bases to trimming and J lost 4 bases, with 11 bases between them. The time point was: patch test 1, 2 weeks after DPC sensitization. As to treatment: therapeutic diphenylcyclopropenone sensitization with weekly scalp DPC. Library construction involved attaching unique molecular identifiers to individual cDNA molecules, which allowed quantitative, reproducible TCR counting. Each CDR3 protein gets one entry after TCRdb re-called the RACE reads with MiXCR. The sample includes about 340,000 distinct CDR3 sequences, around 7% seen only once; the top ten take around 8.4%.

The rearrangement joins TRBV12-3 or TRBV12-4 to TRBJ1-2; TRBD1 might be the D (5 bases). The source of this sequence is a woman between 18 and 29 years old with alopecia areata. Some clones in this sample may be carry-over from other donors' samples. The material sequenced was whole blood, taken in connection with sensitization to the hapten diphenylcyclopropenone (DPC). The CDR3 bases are TGTGCCAGCAGTCCCGGGGGTGGCTATGGCTACACCTTC. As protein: CASSPGGGYGYTF.